These 29 T cell receptor beta chains share one sample of origin, sequenced in a study of CD8 T cells in Susac syndrome. Random hexamers primed reverse transcription of 0.5 to 1 ug RNA. TCRdb used MiXCR to reprocess the immunoSEQ multiplex PCR reads, holding one entry per CDR3 protein. Among 120,000 to 150,000 distinct CDR3 sequences listed, approximately 94% were seen once. Sequences were obtained from CD4+ T cells from PBMCs. These receptors were taken from a human donor with Susac syndrome.

This clonotype was seen a single time. This chain links TRBV5-1 with TRBJ2-5, with unresolved D. Trimming shortened V by 1 base and J by 1 base, and 8 bases separated the two germline ends. The CDR3 is 14 residues long. Germline CDR1 reads SGHRS; CDR2 reads YFSETQ. The CDR3 DNA reads as TGCGCCAGCAGCTTGTCCAACGGCCAAGAGACCCAGTACTTC. It codes for CASSLSNGQETQYF.

V usage is TRBV13 and J usage is TRBJ2-7, with a possible D match to TRBD2 (6 bases). The CDR3 has 15 residues. CDR1 and CDR2 (germline): PRHDT, FYEKMQ (reference sequence). Trimming stripped 6 bases from V and 2 bases from J, with 17 bases between. CDR3 amino acids: CASSITGTPAYEQYF. The CDR3 DNA sequence: TGTGCCAGCAGTATAACCGGGACTCCAGCCTACGAGCAGTACTTC.

The gene calls are TRBV19 and TRBJ1-5; D remains unclear. Germline assignment: CDR1 LNHDA and CDR2 SQIVND (reference sequence). The CDR3 contains 15 residues. Between the trimmed V and J ends, which lost 4 bases and 0 bases, there was a span of 10 bases. The CDR3 region has the DNA TGTGCCAGTAGTACCAAACGGTTTAGCAATCAGCCCCAGCATTTT. It encodes CASSTKRFSNQPQHF.

The V call is TRBV28, the J call TRBJ2-7, with unresolved D. The CDR3 covers 12 residues. Trimming stripped 8 bases from V and 2 bases from J, with 10 bases between. The V gene's germline CDR1 is MDHEN and CDR2 SYDVKM. Here the CDR3 reads CASGDGTYEQYF. CDR3 bases: TGTGCCAGCGGTGACGGAACCTACGAGCAGTACTTC.

The rearrangement joins TRBV12-3 or TRBV12-4 to TRBJ2-7, with D unclear. CDR3 length: 13 residues. The V end was cut by 1 base, the J end by 3 bases, with 7 bases between. CDR3 region: CASSLGESYEQYF. CDR3 DNA: TGTGCCAGCAGTTTAGGAGAGAGCTACGAGCAGTACTTC.

The V call is TRBV9, the J call TRBJ2-5; 7 bases are a match to TRBD1. In germline, CDR1 is SGDLS, CDR2 YYNGEE. The V gene end was trimmed by 4 bases and the J gene end by 5 bases; junction bases not matched to a gene: 5. The CDR3 runs to 13 residues. The CDR3: CASSTQGDETQYF. CDR3 DNA: TGTGCCAGCAGCACCCAGGGGGACGAGACCCAGTACTTC.

The chain combines TRBV3-1 with TRBJ2-4, with unresolved D. Trimming removed 1 base at V and 4 bases at J, with 14 bases between. In germline, CDR1 is LGHDT, CDR2 YNNKEL (reference sequence). The CDR3 loop spans 16 amino acids. CDR3 sequence: CASSQGVAVEKNIQYF. The CDR3 region has the DNA TGTGCCAGCAGCCAAGGTGTGGCGGTGGAGAAAAACATTCAGTACTTC. The whole variable domain, remainder taken from reference TRBV3-1 and TRBJ2-4, is DTAVSQTPKYLVTQMGNDKSIKCEQNLGHDTMYWYKQDSKKFLKIMFSYNNKELIINETVPNRFSPKSPDKAHLNLHINSLELGDSAVYFCASSQGVAVEKNIQYFGAGTRLSVL.

This chain's CDR3 is CSVVPWAGNNEQFF. CDR3 in DNA: TGCAGCGTTGTCCCCTGGGCGGGGAACAATGAGCAGTTCTTC. The chain has TRBV29-1 and TRBJ2-1; possible D gene TRBD2, 6 bases. V shed 4 bases and J shed 5 bases, with 15 bases lying between them. Germline V gene lookup returns CDR1 SQVTM and CDR2 ANQGSEA. This CDR3 has 14 amino acids.

The chain links TRBV23-1 to TRBJ2-1; D not certain. TRBV23-1 is filed as an ORF, its function uncertain. Trimming took 3 bases from V and 6 from J, leaving 12 bases between them. The CDR3 is made up of 14 amino acids. As DNA, the CDR3 is TGCGCCAGCAGTCACTCCGACAAGCGCAATGAGCAGTTCTTC. Protein: CASSHSDKRNEQFF.

The chain recombines TRBV7-2 with TRBJ1-2; a weak D match, TRBD1 (5 bases). The CDR3 has 15 residues. Trimming removed 2 bases at V and 5 bases at J, with 15 bases between. In germline, CDR1 is SGHTA, CDR2 FQGNSA. CDR3 DNA: TGTGCCAGCAGCTTATGGGGCAGCCTAGGGTATGGCTACACCTTC. Protein: CASSLWGSLGYGYTF.

This chain joins TRBV7-2 and TRBJ1-1; weak D call: TRBD1 (6 bases). CDR1 and CDR2 (germline): SGHTA, FQGNSA. With 4 bases removed from V and 1 base from J, the gap between germline ends came to 10 bases. The CDR3 consists of 14 residues. In nucleotides, the CDR3 is TGTGCCAGCAGCTCCCGGACAGCGAACACTGAAGCTTTCTTT. Its translation: CASSSRTANTEAFF.

This chain connects TRBV20-1 to TRBJ2-3; no clear D. In germline, CDR1 is DFQATT, CDR2 SNEGSKA (reference sequence). The V and J ends lost 1 base and 5 bases respectively, with 7 bases between them. The CDR3 is made up of 12 amino acids. The CDR3 DNA is TGCAGTGCTAGAGCGGAAGTAGATACGCAGTATTTT. As protein: CSARAEVDTQYF.

The chain carries TRBV4-1 and TRBJ2-2; 14 bases agree with TRBD2. Germline V gene sequence: CDR1 MGHRA, CDR2 YSYEKL. CDR3 size: 20 residues. V dropped 5 bases and J dropped 7; count of bases not matched to a gene: 18. This CDR3 is CASSTGLAGASFRDIGELFF. The CDR3 DNA reads as TGCGCCAGCAGCACGGGACTAGCGGGAGCTTCTTTTCGGGATATCGGGGAGCTGTTTTTT.

The V gene is TRBV10-1, the J gene TRBJ2-5; 8 bases fit TRBD1. The CDR3 has 13 residues. From germline, CDR1 is WNHNN and CDR2 SYGVQD (reference sequence). With 6 bases clipped from V and 5 bases from J, the junction kept 5 bases outside the gene matches. The CDR3 reads CASRTGAEETQYF. In DNA, the CDR3 is TGCGCCAGCAGGACAGGGGCTGAGGAGACCCAGTACTTC.

The chain links TRBV15 to TRBJ2-3; D remains ambiguous. Germline CDR1 is LNHNV and CDR2 is YYDKDF (reference sequence). The V and J ends lost 4 bases and 5 bases respectively, with 16 bases between them. CDR3 length: 15 amino acids. CDR3 sequence: CATSTSRFELDTQYF. The CDR3 bases are TGTGCCACCAGCACTTCCAGGTTCGAGTTAGATACGCAGTATTTT.

V and J are TRBV3-1 and TRBJ1-2; unclear D gene. CDR3 length equals 14 residues. The V gene lost 1 base and the J gene lost 2 bases, with 8 bases spanning the gap. The germline CDR1 and CDR2 sequences are LGHDT and YNNKEL (reference sequence). The CDR3 sequence: CASSQGIGNYGYTF. DNA of the CDR3: TGTGCCAGCAGCCAAGGGATAGGGAACTATGGCTACACCTTC. Using reference TRBV3-1 and TRBJ1-2 for the parts outside the CDR3, the full variable domain is DTAVSQTPKYLVTQMGNDKSIKCEQNLGHDTMYWYKQDSKKFLKIMFSYNNKELIINETVPNRFSPKSPDKAHLNLHINSLELGDSAVYFCASSQGIGNYGYTFGSGTRLTVV.

The genes are TRBV18 and TRBJ1-1; D gene unclear. Germline V CDR1 and CDR2: KGHSH, LQKENI. The CDR3 has 14 residues. With 1 base removed from V and 0 bases from J, the gap between germline ends came to 6 bases. CDR3 sequence (DNA): TGTGCCAGCTCACCACAGGGCTTGAACACTGAAGCTTTCTTT. This gives the protein CASSPQGLNTEAFF.

The rearrangement uses TRBV4-1 and TRBJ2-3; D call uncertain. With 1 base removed from V and 2 bases from J, the gap between germline ends came to 16 bases. Per the germline V gene, CDR1 is MGHRA and CDR2 is YSYEKL. The CDR3 consists of 17 residues. CDR3 coding DNA: TGCGCCAGCAGCCAAGGGATGGCGAGGTCCTACACAGATACGCAGTATTTT. Translation gives CASSQGMARSYTDTQYF.

In this sample, this clonotype turned up once. The gene calls are TRBV24-1 and TRBJ2-7, with D possibly matching TRBD1 (6 bases). The length of the CDR3 is 14 residues. The V and J ends lost 2 bases and 2 bases respectively, with 9 bases between them. Per the germline V gene, CDR1 is KGHDR and CDR2 is SFDVKD. CDR3 region: CATSDSTGTYEQYF. DNA of the CDR3: TGTGCCACCAGTGATTCGACAGGAACCTACGAGCAGTACTTC.

CDR3 bases: TGCAGCGTTGAAAGTGGGGGGCCTGAAGCTTTCTTT. This translates into CSVESGGPEAFF. The genes are TRBV29-1 and TRBJ1-1, with D maybe TRBD1 (6 bases). The CDR3 has 12 residues. The V end was cut by 2 bases, the J end by 6 bases, with 10 bases between. Germline CDR1 and CDR2: SQVTM and ANQGSEA.

The chain uses TRBV20-1 and TRBJ1-2, with unresolved D. The V end was cut by 2 bases, the J end by 2 bases, with 15 bases between. The CDR3 covers 15 residues. Germline V gene lookup returns CDR1 DFQATT and CDR2 SNEGSKA (reference sequence). CDR3 nucleotide sequence: TGCAGTGCTAGAAGGACCGGGGATTCCAACTATGGCTACACCTTC. This gives the protein CSARRTGDSNYGYTF.

The J gene is TRBJ2-5, the V gene TRBV5-1; TRBD2 matches 8 bases. V shed 7 bases, J shed 7 bases, and the junction held 21 bases outside the gene matches. The CDR3 totals 17 residues. Germline values: CDR1 SGHRS, CDR2 YFSETQ. CDR3 in DNA: TGCGCCAGCTATTTGGCGCCGGGGACTAGTGGGCACGGGACCCAGTACTTC. The encoded protein is CASYLAPGTSGHGTQYF.

The chain carries TRBV11-2 and TRBJ2-3; D remains ambiguous. Germline CDR1 SGHAT, CDR2 FQNNGV. CDR3 length equals 13 residues. The V gene lost 5 bases and the J gene lost 7 bases, with 13 bases spanning the gap. CDR3 residues: CASSANSVNTQYF. The CDR3 nucleotides are TGTGCCAGCAGCGCAAATAGTGTAAATACGCAGTATTTT.

This chain connects TRBV11-2 to TRBJ1-5, with D perhaps TRBD1 (5 bases). Trimming took 6 bases from V and 7 from J, leaving 19 bases between them. CDR3 length: 15 residues. Germline loops: CDR1 SGHAT, CDR2 FQNNGV. Here the CDR3 DNA reads TGTGCCAGCAGTCTCCGGGGGGGTGGAGAACAGCCCCAGCATTTT. Its translation is CASSLRGGGEQPQHF.

This clonotype has only one observation. The chain is built from TRBV5-1 and TRBJ1-2; possibly TRBD1 for D (6 bases). The V gene lost 0 bases and the J gene lost 7 bases, with 13 bases spanning the gap. This CDR3 comprises 14 residues. CDR1 and CDR2 (germline): SGHRS, YFSETQ. CDR3 in amino acids: CASSLVGARGGYTF. As DNA, the CDR3 is TGCGCCAGCAGCTTGGTGGGGGCCCGGGGTGGCTACACCTTC.

The chain has TRBV27 and TRBJ2-6; tentative D call: TRBD1 (5 bases). The CDR3 is 15 residues long. Germline CDR1 is MNHEY and CDR2 is SMNVEV (reference sequence). V was cut by 4 bases and J by 0 bases, with 7 bases left in between. This CDR3 is CASSWTNSGANVLTF. Written as DNA, the CDR3 is TGTGCCAGCAGTTGGACAAACTCTGGGGCCAACGTCCTGACTTTC. The complete variable domain, with remaining parts taken from reference TRBV27 and TRBJ2-6, reads EAQVTQNPRYLITVTGKKLTVTCSQNMNHEYMSWYRQDPGLGLRQIYYSMNVEVTDKGDVPEGYKVSRKEKRNFPLILESPSPNQTSLYFCASSWTNSGANVLTFGAGSRLTVL.

V usage is TRBV9 and J usage is TRBJ2-1; D might be TRBD1 (6 bases). Germline assignment: CDR1 SGDLS and CDR2 YYNGEE. This CDR3 comprises 13 residues. Trimming took 2 bases from V and 9 from J, leaving 12 bases between them. As DNA, the CDR3 is TGTGCCAGCAGCGTGGGGCAGGGGAGTGAGCAGTTCTTC. Amino acids: CASSVGQGSEQFF.

V and J are TRBV5-1 and TRBJ2-1, with 12 bases that match TRBD2. The CDR3 is 15 residues long. Germline values: CDR1 SGHRS, CDR2 YFSETQ. Germline trimming cut 4 bases from V and 10 bases from J; bases unmatched to any gene: 9. CDR3: CASSPASGGVQEQFF. CDR3 DNA sequence: TGCGCCAGCAGCCCGGCTAGCGGGGGGGTACAGGAGCAGTTCTTC.

The J gene is TRBJ2-1, the V gene TRBV18; 10 bases fit TRBD2. The CDR3 is 17 residues long. Germline V CDR1 and CDR2: KGHSH, LQKENI. V shed 3 bases, J shed 6 bases, and the junction held 11 bases outside the gene matches. Here the CDR3 DNA reads TGTGCCAGCTCACCCCAGGAGGGAGCGGGAGGGCGCAATGAGCAGTTCTTC. Its protein is CASSPQEGAGGRNEQFF.